This is a list of T cell receptor beta chains from one sample in a study of radiotherapy plus CTLA-4 blockade in lung cancer. Repertoires were generated with immunoSEQ multiplex PCR, while TCRdb's copy carries only in-frame clones and drops some. The repertoire holds about 110,000 clones, with over 65% as singletons. The sample was peripheral blood, taken from a patient treated with radiotherapy plus ipilimumab. Receptors were obtained from a human donor with non-small cell lung cancer that progressed on radiotherapy plus ipilimumab. Some clones in this sample may be carry-over from other donors' samples. Each CDR3 is given with its conserved first and last residue. Each record gives: V gene, D gene, clone size, J gene, CDR3 length, CDR3 DNA, CDR3 protein. A D gene is named only where the DNA matches it firmly. Expanded clones get a size class; other rows say once, few or many, or leave the size out.

v_gene: TRBV6-6; d_gene: -; abundance: few; j_gene: TRBJ1-6; len: 15; CDR3nt: TGTGCCAGCAGCCAGCTCAGTTCCTATAATTCACCCCTCCACTTT; CDR3aa: CASSQLSSYNSPLHF
v_gene: TRBV5-1; d_gene: -; abundance: -; j_gene: TRBJ1-6; len: 15; CDR3nt: TGCGCCAGCAGCTTTTCCGAACCCGGCAATTCACCCCTCCACTTT; CDR3aa: CASSFSEPGNSPLHF
v_gene: TRBV28; d_gene: -; abundance: once; j_gene: TRBJ2-5; len: 11; CDR3nt: TGTGCCAGCAGTTTCGAGGAGACCCAGTACTTC; CDR3aa: CASSFEETQYF
v_gene: TRBV7-9; d_gene: -; abundance: -; j_gene: TRBJ2-6; len: 17; CDR3nt: TGTGCCAGCAGCTTGGGCAGGTTAGGGGCGGGGGCCAACGTCCTGACTTTC; CDR3aa: CASSLGRLGAGANVLTF
v_gene: TRBV27; d_gene: -; abundance: -; j_gene: TRBJ1-3; len: 15; CDR3nt: TGTGCCAGCAGCCAATTTGGGATCTCTGGAAACACCATATATTTT; CDR3aa: CASSQFGISGNTIYF
v_gene: TRBV5-6; d_gene: -; abundance: -; j_gene: TRBJ2-1; len: 14; CDR3nt: TGTGCCGGCAGCTTTGTAGGGACCTACAATGAGCAGTTCTTC; CDR3aa: CAGSFVGTYNEQFF
v_gene: TRBV6-1; d_gene: TRBD2; abundance: -; j_gene: TRBJ2-3; len: 18; CDR3nt: TGTGCCAGCAGTGAAGCGCTTCTAGCGGGGGGGCGGGCAGATACGCAGTATTTT; CDR3aa: CASSEALLAGGRADTQYF
v_gene: TRBV5-4; d_gene: TRBD1; abundance: -; j_gene: TRBJ2-7; len: 15; CDR3nt: TGTGCCAGCAGCCCGCCGAGGGGACAGACCTACGAGCAGTACTTC; CDR3aa: CASSPPRGQTYEQYF
v_gene: TRBV4-1; d_gene: TRBD2; abundance: -; j_gene: TRBJ2-1; len: 16; CDR3nt: TGCGCCAGCAGCCAAGTTCCGGGACTAGAGTACAATGAGCAGTTCTTC; CDR3aa: CASSQVPGLEYNEQFF
v_gene: TRBV6-5; d_gene: -; abundance: -; j_gene: TRBJ1-2; len: 13; CDR3nt: TGTGCCAGCACTCGTACGGAGGGCTATGGCTACACCTTC; CDR3aa: CASTRTEGYGYTF
v_gene: TRBV7-6; d_gene: TRBD1; abundance: -; j_gene: TRBJ2-5; len: 14; CDR3nt: TGTGCCAGCAGCGCCCCGGACAGGGAAGAGACCCAGTACTTC; CDR3aa: CASSAPDREETQYF
v_gene: TRBV11-2; d_gene: TRBD2; abundance: -; j_gene: TRBJ2-7; len: 14; CDR3nt: TGTGCCAGCAGCTTCGGCGGGGGAAGGATCGAGCAGTACTTC; CDR3aa: CASSFGGGRIEQYF
v_gene: TRBV5-6; d_gene: -; abundance: -; j_gene: TRBJ1-2; len: 14; CDR3nt: TGTGCCAGCAGCTCTAGATGGGCTGGGGATGGCTACACCTTC; CDR3aa: CASSSRWAGDGYTF
v_gene: TRBV29-1; d_gene: -; abundance: -; j_gene: TRBJ1-2; len: 15; CDR3nt: TGCAGCGTTGAGCCCCACAGGAAATCTAACTATGGCTACACCTTC; CDR3aa: CSVEPHRKSNYGYTF
v_gene: TRBV6-1; d_gene: TRBD2; abundance: -; j_gene: TRBJ2-3; len: 17; CDR3nt: TGTGCCAGCAGTGAACTGGTGCGGGGGGGAAGCACAGATACGCAGTATTTT; CDR3aa: CASSELVRGGSTDTQYF
v_gene: TRBV28; d_gene: -; abundance: once; j_gene: TRBJ1-3; len: 14; CDR3nt: TGTGCCAGCAGCCCCGCAGTTTCTGGAAACACCATATATTTT; CDR3aa: CASSPAVSGNTIYF
v_gene: TRBV5-4; d_gene: TRBD1; abundance: -; j_gene: TRBJ2-7; len: 16; CDR3nt: TGTGCCAGCAGCATCAAGCCCCGACAGGGGAGCTACGAGCAGTACTTC; CDR3aa: CASSIKPRQGSYEQYF
v_gene: TRBV15; d_gene: TRBD2; abundance: -; j_gene: TRBJ2-7; len: 18; CDR3nt: TGTGCCACCAGCAGAGACCCCCACGGCGCGGGGGGATCCTACGAGCAGTACTTC; CDR3aa: CATSRDPHGAGGSYEQYF
v_gene: TRBV18; d_gene: -; abundance: -; j_gene: TRBJ2-7; len: 14; CDR3nt: TGTGCCAGCTCTACCGGGCTCGTGTCGTACGAGCAGTACTTC; CDR3aa: CASSTGLVSYEQYF
v_gene: TRBV21-1; d_gene: -; abundance: -; j_gene: TRBJ2-7; len: 15; CDR3nt: TGTGCCAGCAGCAAGGTCCTGACAGAGACCTACGAGCAGTACTTC; CDR3aa: CASSKVLTETYEQYF
v_gene: TRBV4-1; d_gene: -; abundance: -; j_gene: TRBJ2-2; len: 17; CDR3nt: TGCGCCAGCAGTATCGGGGACCCGGGAGCGTACACCGGGGAGCTGTTTTTT; CDR3aa: CASSIGDPGAYTGELFF
v_gene: TRBV7-2; d_gene: -; abundance: -; j_gene: TRBJ1-5; len: 14; CDR3nt: TGTGCCAGCAGCTTAGAAGGGAGTAGACAGCCCCAGCATTTT; CDR3aa: CASSLEGSRQPQHF
v_gene: TRBV2; d_gene: TRBD1; abundance: -; j_gene: TRBJ2-2; len: 15; CDR3nt: TGTGCCAGCAGTAAAGACAGGGGGACGACCGGGGAGCTGTTTTTT; CDR3aa: CASSKDRGTTGELFF
v_gene: TRBV18; d_gene: -; abundance: -; j_gene: TRBJ2-5; len: 13; CDR3nt: TGTGCCAGCTCACCACCGTCCGGGGAGACCCAGTACTTC; CDR3aa: CASSPPSGETQYF
v_gene: TRBV7-2; d_gene: -; abundance: -; j_gene: TRBJ1-3; len: 16; CDR3nt: TGTGCCAGCAGCCAAAGTGAATGGAGGGTGGGAAACACCATATATTTT; CDR3aa: CASSQSEWRVGNTIYF
v_gene: TRBV7-2; d_gene: -; abundance: few; j_gene: TRBJ2-4; len: 13; CDR3nt: TGTGCCAGCAGCGCGGGACAGTTAAACATTCAGTACTTC; CDR3aa: CASSAGQLNIQYF
v_gene: TRBV19; d_gene: -; abundance: -; j_gene: TRBJ2-2; len: 12; CDR3nt: TGTGCCAGTAGTATAGTCACCGGGGAGCTGTTTTTT; CDR3aa: CASSIVTGELFF
v_gene: TRBV9; d_gene: TRBD2; abundance: -; j_gene: TRBJ2-1; len: 14; CDR3nt: TGTGCCAGCAGCGTCGAGCGGGGAAACAATGAGCAGTTCTTC; CDR3aa: CASSVERGNNEQFF
v_gene: TRBV4-2; d_gene: TRBD2; abundance: once; j_gene: TRBJ2-3; len: 14; CDR3nt: TGTGCCAGCAGCCCCTCGCGGGGGGCAGATACGCAGTATTTT; CDR3aa: CASSPSRGADTQYF
v_gene: TRBV5-4; d_gene: -; abundance: -; j_gene: TRBJ2-3; len: 14; CDR3nt: TGTGCCAGCAGCTTGAATAGCGTTCCAGATACGCAGTATTTT; CDR3aa: CASSLNSVPDTQYF
v_gene: TRBV19; d_gene: -; abundance: -; j_gene: TRBJ1-5; len: 13; CDR3nt: TGTGCCAGTATAGAGGGTTTCGGACAGCCCCAGCATTTT; CDR3aa: CASIEGFGQPQHF
v_gene: TRBV5-1; d_gene: -; abundance: -; j_gene: TRBJ1-1; len: 15; CDR3nt: TGCGCCAGCAGCTTGGGATCCAGCCCTTACACTGAAGCTTTCTTT; CDR3aa: CASSLGSSPYTEAFF
v_gene: TRBV2; d_gene: TRBD2; abundance: -; j_gene: TRBJ2-1; len: 11; CDR3nt: TGTGCCAGTGCGGGACTACCCGAGCAGTTCTTC; CDR3aa: CASAGLPEQFF
v_gene: TRBV14; d_gene: -; abundance: -; j_gene: TRBJ2-3; len: 12; CDR3nt: TGTGCCAGCAGCCAAAGCACAGATACGCAGTATTTT; CDR3aa: CASSQSTDTQYF
v_gene: TRBV5-1; d_gene: -; abundance: -; j_gene: TRBJ2-7; len: 15; CDR3nt: TGCGCCAGCAGCTTGGTCTCGGACAGAACCTACGAGCAGTACTTC; CDR3aa: CASSLVSDRTYEQYF
v_gene: TRBV19; d_gene: -; abundance: -; j_gene: TRBJ2-7; len: 15; CDR3nt: TGTGCCACCGCAAGCGGGACAGAGAGCTCCTACGAGCAGTACTTC; CDR3aa: CATASGTESSYEQYF
v_gene: TRBV6-5; d_gene: TRBD1; abundance: -; j_gene: TRBJ1-2; len: 15; CDR3nt: TGTGCCAGCAGAACCCGGGACAGGGTATATAATGGCTACACCTTC; CDR3aa: CASRTRDRVYNGYTF
v_gene: TRBV6-5; d_gene: -; abundance: -; j_gene: TRBJ2-3; len: 14; CDR3nt: TGTGCCAGCAGTGGCCAGGGTTCTACAGATACGCAGTATTTT; CDR3aa: CASSGQGSTDTQYF
v_gene: TRBV6-5; d_gene: -; abundance: few; j_gene: TRBJ1-3; len: 15; CDR3nt: TGTGCCAGCAGTAGGGGCAGATCCTCTGGAAACACCATATATTTT; CDR3aa: CASSRGRSSGNTIYF
v_gene: TRBV18; d_gene: TRBD1; abundance: -; j_gene: TRBJ1-4; len: 15; CDR3nt: TGTGCCAGCTCACCCGGGACAGGTGGGACTGAAAAACTGTTTTTT; CDR3aa: CASSPGTGGTEKLFF
v_gene: TRBV19; d_gene: -; abundance: few; j_gene: TRBJ2-2; len: 12; CDR3nt: TGTGCCAGTAGTATAGGTACCGGGGAGCTGTTTTTT; CDR3aa: CASSIGTGELFF
v_gene: TRBV19; d_gene: -; abundance: -; j_gene: TRBJ2-1; len: 14; CDR3nt: TGTGCCAGCAGCTACCTTCCAAACTACAATGAGCAGTTCTTC; CDR3aa: CASSYLPNYNEQFF
v_gene: TRBV6-5; d_gene: -; abundance: -; j_gene: TRBJ2-5; len: 14; CDR3nt: TGTGCCAGCAGTTATGGAAACCTCCAAGAGACCCAGTACTTC; CDR3aa: CASSYGNLQETQYF
v_gene: TRBV5-4; d_gene: TRBD1; abundance: -; j_gene: TRBJ1-4; len: 17; CDR3nt: TGTGCCAGCAGCTTCTCCGGGACAGCGTATGCTAATGAAAAACTGTTTTTT; CDR3aa: CASSFSGTAYANEKLFF
v_gene: TRBV6-1; d_gene: -; abundance: -; j_gene: TRBJ1-6; len: 15; CDR3nt: TGTGCCAGCAGTGGCGGCGCCTCCTATAATTCACCCCTCCACTTT; CDR3aa: CASSGGASYNSPLHF
v_gene: TRBV6-4; d_gene: TRBD1; abundance: -; j_gene: TRBJ2-2; len: 16; CDR3nt: TGTGCCAGCAGTGCTCGGACAGGTTTTAACACCGGGGAGCTGTTTTTT; CDR3aa: CASSARTGFNTGELFF
v_gene: TRBV7-2; d_gene: -; abundance: -; j_gene: TRBJ2-2; len: 15; CDR3nt: TGTGCCAGCAGCCCAGGCCTGAGAGGAACCGGGGAGCTGTTTTTT; CDR3aa: CASSPGLRGTGELFF
v_gene: TRBV5-1; d_gene: TRBD1; abundance: -; j_gene: TRBJ1-1; len: 14; CDR3nt: TGCGCCAGCAGCTTGATGACAGGGGGGAGTGAAGCTTTCTTT; CDR3aa: CASSLMTGGSEAFF